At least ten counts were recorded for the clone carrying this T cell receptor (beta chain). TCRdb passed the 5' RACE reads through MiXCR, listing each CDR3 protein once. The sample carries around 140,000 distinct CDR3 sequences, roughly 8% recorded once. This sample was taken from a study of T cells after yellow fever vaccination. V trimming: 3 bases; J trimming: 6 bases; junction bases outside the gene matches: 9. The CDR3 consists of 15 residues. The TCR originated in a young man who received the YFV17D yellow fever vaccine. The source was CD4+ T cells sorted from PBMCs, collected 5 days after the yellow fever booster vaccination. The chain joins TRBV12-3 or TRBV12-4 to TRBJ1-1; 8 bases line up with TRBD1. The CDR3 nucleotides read TGTGCCAGCAGTTTCGACAGGGGTTCTAACTCTGAAGCTTTCTTT. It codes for CASSFDRGSNSEAFF.